The source of this T cell receptor (beta chain) is a study of blood T cells in healthy people across ages (dated by TCRdb to the mid-2010s). Study-level background: Template switching captured roughly one uniquely barcoded TCR beta cDNA molecule per two T cells in model experiments. Donors were grouped into four age groups: young (average 16 years), middle-aged (39), aged (approximately 58) and long-lived (82). Using deep sequencing normalized with unique cDNA molecular identifiers, the study measured how TCR beta repertoire diversity changes with age. The study analyzed two additional independent replicas of 1 million unique cDNA reads from the same blood draw for two donors, one aged 18 to 30 and one aged 80 or older. Donors of different ages were randomly distributed across sequencing lanes to avoid experimental bias.

The study at large found these results: Total diversity estimates from one million sequenced T cells were considered lower bounds and underestimates. Because donor CMV infection status was unknown, age-related changes in expanded clonotypes were potentially confounded. The long-lived group showed more naive CD4+ T cells, fewer expanded clones and increased TCR diversity than the aged group, suggesting age selection. There was a strong correlation between observed TCR beta diversity and the percentage of naive T cells measured by flow cytometry. Because profiling used bulk unsorted PBMCs, naive and antigen-experienced compartments could not be compared conclusively. As age increased, observed TCR beta diversity per million T cells dropped in a roughly linear way, and a significant reduction was already evident by age 40.

To note about this clonotype: The specificity of this receptor is unknown. No much larger clone exists at a distance of one base, and base qualities are not known.

The donors were a few dozen Caucasian individuals from Russia, aged roughly 6 to 100 years, who were systemically healthy. Around 10 milliliters of peripheral blood were collected from each donor into EDTA-treated Vacutainer tubes. Ficoll-Paque density-gradient centrifugation was used to isolate PBMCs, with at least 6.5 million obtained per sample. Total RNA, at least 6 micrograms per sample, was extracted from PBMCs with Trizol reagent. For every donor, flow cytometry on a PBMC aliquot measured the percentage of naive CD45RAhigh/CD27high T cells. The library was made by 5' RACE. The sequencing machine was an Illumina HiSeq 2500. A second PCR of 7 to 11 cycles was performed with a sample-barcoded 5' primer and a J-beta primer mix. A unique molecular identifier was introduced onto each TCR beta cDNA molecule by a template-switch 5' adaptor carrying 12 random nucleotides. Each sample yielded at least 2.5 million CDR3-containing paired-end reads. All of the RNA was converted into first-strand cDNA using the Mint cDNA synthesis kit, with a TRBC-specific oligonucleotide serving as the primer. Following uracil-DNA glycosylase treatment, a first 18-cycle PCR with universal primers M1SS and BC2_uni_R was performed on all cDNA. In the source study's methods: For normalization, 1 million high-quality reads were randomly selected from each sample, with every read carrying a distinct molecular identifier. Reads with shared molecular identifiers were discarded instead of being binned into consensus sequences. CDR3 identification, clonotype clustering and error correction used MiTCR with a Q25 quality threshold and the strictest error-elimination algorithm. A nonparametric unseen species model with Euler transformation was used to estimate lower-bound total TCR beta diversity. TCRdb's own reprocessing of the public reads used fastp at Q25 and MiXCR and kept productive beta chains. One record per CDR3 amino acid sequence lists the most common genes and DNA. TCRdb's processing, not the authors' own work, is the source of the V and J calls. The sample profile shows hundreds of thousands of distinct CDR3 sequences; roughly 20% of them were found once. 3.5% to 4% of the sample is held by the ten biggest clonotypes.

The sequenced sample consisted of blood. The TCR sequence derives from a man between 65 and 80 years old in good health.

In nucleotides, the sequence is TGTGCCAGCAGCGCCACTAGAGCCCTCGAGCAGTACTTC. Translated, it reads CASSATRALEQYF. The sequence joins TRBV7-9 to TRBJ2-7; possibly the D gene is TRBD2, per 5 matching bases. The CDR3 sequence holds 13 residues, the cysteine and phenylalanine included. Here the CDR3 DNA is all that survives: 39 bases in frame from base 1. Cut back by 5 bases and 6 bases, the V and J ends lie 14 bases apart. CDR1 SEHNR and CDR2 FQNEAQ were looked up in the germline V gene (reference sequence).